This TCR beta chain stems from a study of circulating and synovial CD4+ cells in juvenile arthritis. The assay was immunoSEQ multiplex PCR, and TCRdb's table has in-frame clones only and misses some. The data hold about 33,000 clones, with about 95% observed a single time. Study findings and constraints: Compared with bulk blood, circulating pathogenic-like lymphocytes shared substantially more CDR3 sequences with synovial T cells.

For this clone: Its specificity is not known.

Sequencing input: CD4+ T cells from blood. The TCR originated in a human donor with juvenile idiopathic arthritis.

The CDR3 spells CASSTSYEQYF. The CDR3 DNA reads as TGTGCCAGCAGCACAAGTTACGAGCAGTACTTC. The chain is built from TRBV7-2 and TRBJ2-7; D remains ambiguous. Trimming took off 5 bases at V and 4 bases at J, with 6 bases between the two ends. The germline V gene encodes CDR1 SGHTA and CDR2 FQGNSA. The CDR3 length is 11 residues.